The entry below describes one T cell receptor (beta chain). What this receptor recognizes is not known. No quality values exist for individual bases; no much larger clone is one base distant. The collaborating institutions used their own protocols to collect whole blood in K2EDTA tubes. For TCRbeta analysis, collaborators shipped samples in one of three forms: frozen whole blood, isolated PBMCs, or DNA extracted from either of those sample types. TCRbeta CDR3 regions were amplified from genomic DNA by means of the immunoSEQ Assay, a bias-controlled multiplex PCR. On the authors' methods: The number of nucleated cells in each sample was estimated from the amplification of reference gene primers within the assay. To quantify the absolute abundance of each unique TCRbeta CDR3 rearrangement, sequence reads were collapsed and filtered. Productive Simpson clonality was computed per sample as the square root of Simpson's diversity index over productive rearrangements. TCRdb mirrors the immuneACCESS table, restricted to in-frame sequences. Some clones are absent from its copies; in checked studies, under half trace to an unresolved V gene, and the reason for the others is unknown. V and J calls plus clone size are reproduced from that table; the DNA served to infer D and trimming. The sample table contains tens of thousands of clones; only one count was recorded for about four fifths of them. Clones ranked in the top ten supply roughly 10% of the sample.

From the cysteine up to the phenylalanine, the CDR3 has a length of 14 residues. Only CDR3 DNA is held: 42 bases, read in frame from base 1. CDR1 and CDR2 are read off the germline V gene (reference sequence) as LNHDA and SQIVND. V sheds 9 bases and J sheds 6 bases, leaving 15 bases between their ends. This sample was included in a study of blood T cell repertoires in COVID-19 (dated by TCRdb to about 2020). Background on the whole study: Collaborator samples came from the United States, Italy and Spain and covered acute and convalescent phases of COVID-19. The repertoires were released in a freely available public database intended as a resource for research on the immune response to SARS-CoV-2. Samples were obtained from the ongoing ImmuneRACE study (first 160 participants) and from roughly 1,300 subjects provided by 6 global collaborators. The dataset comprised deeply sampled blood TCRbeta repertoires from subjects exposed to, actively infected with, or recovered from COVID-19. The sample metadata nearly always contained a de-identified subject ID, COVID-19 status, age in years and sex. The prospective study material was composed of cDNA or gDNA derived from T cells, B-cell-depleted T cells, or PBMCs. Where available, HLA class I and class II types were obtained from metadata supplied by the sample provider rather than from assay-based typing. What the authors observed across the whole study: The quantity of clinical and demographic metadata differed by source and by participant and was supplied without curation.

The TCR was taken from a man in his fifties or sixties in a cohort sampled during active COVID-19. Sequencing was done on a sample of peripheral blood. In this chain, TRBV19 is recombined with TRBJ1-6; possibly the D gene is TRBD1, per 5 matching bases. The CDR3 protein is CARGPASSNSPLHF. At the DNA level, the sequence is TGTGCCAGGGGGCCAGCGAGTTCTAATTCACCCCTCCACTTT. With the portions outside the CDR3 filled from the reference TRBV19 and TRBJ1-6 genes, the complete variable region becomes DGGITQSPKYLFRKEGQNVTLSCEQNLNHDAMYWYRQDPGQGLRLIYYSQIVNDFQKGDIAEGYSVSREKKESFPLTVTSAQKNPTAFYLCARGPASSNSPLHFGNGTRLTVT.